This paragraph reports one TCR beta chain. This sample was taken from a study of T-cell reconstitution after alpha-beta-depleted transplantation in children. During its preparation, the TCRbeta library received unique molecular identifiers. TCRdb reprocessed the PCR reads with MiXCR, giving one entry per CDR3 protein. Of about 500,000 distinct CDR3 sequences detected, about 30% appear once; the ten largest clones hold approximately 2.3%. The sample was PBMCs from the stem cell graft donor, taken from the stem cell graft. The TCR originated in a human donor who donated a stem cell graft to a child with aplastic anemia.

As DNA, the CDR3 is TGTGCCAGCAGCTCGCAGGGGGCGGCTGGAAACACCATATATTTT. Translated: CASSSQGAAGNTIYF. This rearrangement joins TRBV7-2 to TRBJ1-3; 8 bases map to TRBD1. The germline gives CDR1 SGHTA, CDR2 FQGNSA. This CDR3 comprises 15 residues. After removal of 4 bases from V and 2 bases from J, the junction contained 4 bases not matched to a gene.